This T cell receptor beta chain came from a study of CD4+ T cells in melanoma. As to this clone: Its specificity is unknown.

Only in-frame clones appear in the TCRdb table, and some are missing; sequencing was by immunoSEQ multiplex PCR. The sample yields approximately 14,000 clones, approximately 80% seen once. This CDR3 is built from 15 residues. With 4 bases removed from V and 2 bases from J, the gap between germline ends came to 14 bases. Germline V lookup: CDR1 SNHLY, CDR2 FYNNEI. Study conclusions and caveats: Neoantigen-specific CD4+ T cells in melanoma reportedly had diverse differentiation states.

This clonotype originated in a human donor with melanoma. V is TRBV2 and J is TRBJ1-2; possibly TRBD1 for D (5 bases). What was sequenced was cells from a culture (not recorded whether cultured in vitro). The chain's CDR3 is CASSGQGRGNYGYTF. The CDR3 DNA reads as TGTGCCAGCAGTGGGCAGGGTCGGGGGAACTATGGCTACACCTTC.